Sequencing of this T cell receptor beta chain was carried out in a study of beta chain features in type 1 diabetes. General observations from the study: People with Type 1 diabetes carried modestly yet significantly shorter TCRB CDR3s in all four CD4+ subsets. Compared to healthy donors, patients appeared to have naive, central memory and Treg TCRB repertoires that were more alike.

This clone came up a few times. Its matching antigen is unknown. Reverse transcription of all isolated RNA meant that expressed TCRB transcripts were sequenced. The table came from immunoSEQ multiplex PCR; TCRdb's copy has only in-frame clones and leaves some out. This repertoire shows under 850,000 clones, 13% found once; its top ten account for less than 0.025%. Germline lookup yields CDR1 WNHNN and CDR2 SYGVQD (reference sequence). The CDR3 is made up of 13 amino acids. Deletions cut 6 bases from V and 6 bases from J, with 14 bases between. Using CD45RO/CCR7/CD25/CD127/CD95/CD27, CD4+ naive, central memory, regulatory and stem cell-like memory cells were sorted.

The TCR originated in a man aged 18 to 29 with type 1 diabetes. Sequencing was carried out using naive CD4+ T cells from blood. The chain links TRBV10-1 to TRBJ1-2, with no clear D. The CDR3 is CASSPGRSHGYTF. The CDR3 DNA is TGCGCCAGCAGCCCTGGACGGTCGCATGGCTACACCTTC.